The source of this TCR beta chain is a study of OX40 agonist ivuxolimab in advanced cancers. Study context: Partial responses were observed in three patients, of whom one had hepatocellular carcinoma and two had cutaneous melanoma. Broader study findings: CD4+ and CD8+ blood T cells expanded clonally by week 6 at 0.1 to 3.0 mg/kg.

This CDR3 is 14 amino acids long. With respect to this clone: The antigen remains undetermined. At one boundary the junction diverges from the germline segment, which might be a read error.

The table came from immunoSEQ multiplex PCR; TCRdb's copy has only in-frame clones and leaves some out. The profile covers approximately 61,000 clones, with 70% to 90% appearing a single time and roughly 1.3% taken by the ten largest. The sample consisted of CD4+ or CD8+ T cells sorted from blood, taken in a trial of the OX40 agonist ivuxolimab. The receptor comes from an adult with an advanced solid tumor such as melanoma, head and neck, liver or kidney cancer. The chain has TRBV5-3 and TRBJ1-2, with 8 bases identical to TRBD1. TRBV5-3 falls under the ORF class, with uncertain function. The CDR3 region is CASSQDTGQDGYTF. The CDR3 region has the DNA TGCGCCAGCAGCCAAGATACGGGACAGGATGGCTACACCTTC.